One sample yielded the 4 T cell receptor beta chains listed below, sequenced in a study of T cells after yellow fever vaccination. A single record per CDR3 protein comes from TCRdb applying MiXCR to the 5' RACE reads. There are approximately 580,000 distinct CDR3 sequences in the sample; approximately 16% occur only once, and 15% to 20% lies in the top ten. The sequencing used PBMCs, collected 4 to 5 days after the first yellow fever vaccination. These TCRs come from a young man who received the YFV17D yellow fever vaccine.

This chain connects TRBV5-4 to TRBJ2-1; TRBD1 is a possible D gene (6 bases). Trimming left V 4 bases short and J 4 bases short, with 15 bases between. Germline values: CDR1 SGHNT, CDR2 YYREEE (reference sequence). The CDR3 extends over 15 amino acids. The DNA for the CDR3 is TGTGCCAGCAGCCCTACGGGACAAGCTTACAATGAGCAGTTCTTC. Amino acid sequence: CASSPTGQAYNEQFF. Together with reference TRBV5-4 and TRBJ2-1, the CDR3 gives the full variable domain: ETGVTQSPTHLIKTRGQQVTLRCSSQSGHNTVSWYQQALGQGPQFIFQYYREEENGRGNFPPRFSGLQFPNYSSELNVNALELDDSALYLCASSPTGQAYNEQFFGPGTRLTVL.

This sequence joins TRBV18 and TRBJ2-4, with D uncertain. Trimming removed 3 bases at V and 2 bases at J, with 11 bases between. The germline V gene encodes CDR1 KGHSH and CDR2 LQKENI. The CDR3 is 15 amino acids. In nucleotides, the CDR3 is TGTGCCAGCTCACCGGGAAGCACAACCAAAAACATTCAGTACTTC. Amino acid sequence: CASSPGSTTKNIQYF.

This clonotype has just a few counts. CDR3 in amino acids: CSAKPGLGSYNEQFF. In DNA form, the CDR3 reads TGCAGTGCTAAACCGGGACTAGGGTCCTACAATGAGCAGTTCTTC. The chain is built from TRBV20-1 and TRBJ2-1, with TRBD2 matching over 8 bases. This CDR3 spans 15 amino acids. V was clipped by 4 bases and J by 1 base; unmatched bases: 6. CDR1 DFQATT and CDR2 SNEGSKA come from the germline V gene (reference sequence).

The chain couples TRBV10-3 to TRBJ2-5; D tentatively fits TRBD1 or TRBD2 (6 bases each). The V gene lost 8 bases and the J gene lost 2 bases, with 15 bases spanning the gap. The CDR3 is made up of 14 amino acids. Germline CDR1 ENHRY, CDR2 SYGVKD. This CDR3 is CAIGRGGEQETQYF. For the CDR3, the DNA is TGTGCCATCGGCAGGGGAGGAGAACAAGAGACCCAGTACTTC.